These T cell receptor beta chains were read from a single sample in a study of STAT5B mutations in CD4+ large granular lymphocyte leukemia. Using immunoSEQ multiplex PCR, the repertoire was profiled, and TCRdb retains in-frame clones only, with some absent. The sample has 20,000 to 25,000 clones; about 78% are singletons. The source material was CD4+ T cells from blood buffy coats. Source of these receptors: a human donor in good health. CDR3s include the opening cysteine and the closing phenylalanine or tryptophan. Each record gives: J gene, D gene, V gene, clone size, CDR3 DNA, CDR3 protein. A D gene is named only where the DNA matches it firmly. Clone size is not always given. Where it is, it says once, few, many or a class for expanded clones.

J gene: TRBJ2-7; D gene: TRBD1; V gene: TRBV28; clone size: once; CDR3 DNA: TGTGCCAGCAGTTTCGACAGGGGTACCTACGAGCAGTACTTC; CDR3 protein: CASSFDRGTYEQYF
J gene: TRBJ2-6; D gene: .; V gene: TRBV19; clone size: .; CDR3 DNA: TGTGCCAGTAGTATATGGAGCTTGGCTTCCGGGGCCAACGTCCTGACTTTC; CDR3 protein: CASSIWSLASGANVLTF
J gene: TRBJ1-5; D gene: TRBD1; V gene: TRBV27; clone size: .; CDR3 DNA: TGTGCCAGCAGTTTATTCAGGGGGAGCAATCAGCCCCAGCATTTT; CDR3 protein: CASSLFRGSNQPQHF
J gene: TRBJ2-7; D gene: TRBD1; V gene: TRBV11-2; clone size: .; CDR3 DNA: TGTGCCAGCAGCTTAGGACAGGGGAGCTCCTACGAGCAGTACTTC; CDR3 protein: CASSLGQGSSYEQYF
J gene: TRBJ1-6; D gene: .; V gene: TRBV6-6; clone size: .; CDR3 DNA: TGTGCCAGCAGTTACTCGCCACAAGGGGAGCGCTCACCCCTCCACTTT; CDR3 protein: CASSYSPQGERSPLHF
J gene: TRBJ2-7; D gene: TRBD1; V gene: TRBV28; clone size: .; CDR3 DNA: TGTGCCAGCAGTTTAGGCACAGGGGCCTCCTACGAGCAGTACTTC; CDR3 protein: CASSLGTGASYEQYF
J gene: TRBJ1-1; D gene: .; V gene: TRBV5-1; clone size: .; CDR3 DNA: TGCGCCAGCAGCTTGACAGGGTACACTGAAGCTTTCTTT; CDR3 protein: CASSLTGYTEAFF
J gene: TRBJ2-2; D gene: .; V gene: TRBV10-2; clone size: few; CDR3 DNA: TGCGCCAGCAGTGAGGACACCGGGGAGCTGTTTTTT; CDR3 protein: CASSEDTGELFF
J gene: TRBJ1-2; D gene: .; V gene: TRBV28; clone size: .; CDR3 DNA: TGTGCCAGCAGCGAACAGGGCTTCTATGGCTACACCTTC; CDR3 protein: CASSEQGFYGYTF
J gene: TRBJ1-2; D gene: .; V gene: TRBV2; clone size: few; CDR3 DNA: TGTGCCAGCAGGACAAACTATGGCTACACCTTC; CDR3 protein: CASRTNYGYTF
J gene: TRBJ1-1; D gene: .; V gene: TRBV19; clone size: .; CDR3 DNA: TGTGCCAGTAGTATTTTGAGGGGTTCGGTATTGGGCGCCACTGAAGCTTTCTTT; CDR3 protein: CASSILRGSVLGATEAFF
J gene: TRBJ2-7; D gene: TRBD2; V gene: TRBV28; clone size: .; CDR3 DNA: TGTGCCAGCAGTTTCTCAGGACTAGCTAGAGGCGAGCAGTACTTC; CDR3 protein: CASSFSGLARGEQYF
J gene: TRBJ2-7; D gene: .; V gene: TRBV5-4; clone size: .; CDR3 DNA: TGTGCCAGCAGCCGACAGGGAGGGTACGAGCAGTACTTC; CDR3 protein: CASSRQGGYEQYF
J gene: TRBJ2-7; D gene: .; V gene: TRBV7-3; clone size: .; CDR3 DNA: TGTGCCAGCAGCGAGCAGTACTTC; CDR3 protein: CASSEQYF